The 2 T cell receptor beta chains below all came from one sample that was sequenced in a study of response to subunit inactivated influenza vaccine. MiXCR was run by TCRdb on the RT-PCR reads, yielding one entry per CDR3 protein. The sample gives roughly 780,000 distinct CDR3 sequences, around 18% of which show up once; about a tenth is in the top ten. The specimen was PBMCs from blood, collected 5 days after vaccination. These receptors all stem from a man in his fifties who received an inactivated influenza vaccine.

The V and J genes are TRBV28 and TRBJ2-1, with 11 bases that match TRBD2. The germline V gene has CDR1 MDHEN and CDR2 SYDVKM. V shed 3 bases, J shed 8 bases, and the junction held 6 bases outside the gene matches. The CDR3 is 15 residues long. CDR3 protein: CASSFGGSGRDEQFF. The CDR3 coding sequence is TGTGCCAGCAGTTTCGGGGGTAGCGGGAGGGATGAGCAGTTCTTC.

J is TRBJ2-2 and V is TRBV20-1, with D hard to call. There are 12 residues in the CDR3. The germline V and J ends were trimmed by 6 bases and 5 bases, with 10 bases remaining between them. The V gene's germline CDR1 is DFQATT and CDR2 SNEGSKA (reference sequence). The CDR3 nucleotides are TGCAGTGCCTTCGTCGAGACCGGGGAGCTGTTTTTT. Its protein product is CSAFVETGELFF.